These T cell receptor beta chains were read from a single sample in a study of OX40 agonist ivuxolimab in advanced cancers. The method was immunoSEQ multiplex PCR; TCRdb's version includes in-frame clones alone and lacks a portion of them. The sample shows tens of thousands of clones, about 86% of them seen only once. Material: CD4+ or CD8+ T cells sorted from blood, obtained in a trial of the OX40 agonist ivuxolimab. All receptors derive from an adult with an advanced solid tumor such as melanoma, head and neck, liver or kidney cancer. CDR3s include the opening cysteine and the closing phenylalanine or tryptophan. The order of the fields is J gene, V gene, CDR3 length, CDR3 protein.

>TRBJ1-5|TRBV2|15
CASSETPYSNQPQHF
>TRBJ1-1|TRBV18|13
CASSLRENTEAFF
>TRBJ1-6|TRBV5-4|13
CASSPAPNSPLHF
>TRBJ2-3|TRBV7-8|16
CASSLSAASRTDTQYF
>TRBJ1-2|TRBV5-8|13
CASSRRGTSPLTF
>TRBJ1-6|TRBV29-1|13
CSVGEGLNSPLHF
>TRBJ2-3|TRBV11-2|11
CASSLADTQYF
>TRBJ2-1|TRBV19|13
CASTGTGDNEQFF
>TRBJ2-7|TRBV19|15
CASSLGSSGYYEQYF
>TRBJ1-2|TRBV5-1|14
CASSGGGPNYGYTF
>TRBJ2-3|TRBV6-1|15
CASIRGTSATDTQYF
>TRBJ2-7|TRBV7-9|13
CASSTDRGYEQYF
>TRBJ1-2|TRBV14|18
CASSQVFGGGAQLGGYTF
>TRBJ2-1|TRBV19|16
CASSTSGTGGFGEQFF
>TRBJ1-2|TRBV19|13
CASSRGQGNGYTF